A selection of T cell receptor beta chains follows, all from one sample in a study of CD8+ T cells in alopecia areata. The repertoire was sequenced with immunoSEQ multiplex PCR; TCRdb's copy has only in-frame clones and lacks some. In the table there are 180,000 or so clones, approximately 50% of which are singletons. Sequencing was performed on CD8+ T cells sorted from blood, taken around week 54, from a patient treated with tofacitinib. The receptors originated from a human donor with alopecia areata. CDR3s include the opening cysteine and the closing phenylalanine or tryptophan. A D gene is named only where the DNA matches it firmly. Some rows mark clone size as missing; the rest say once, few, many or name a class of expanded clone.

CDR3nt: TGTGCCAGCACCCCTATGGGTGGGGAGCAGTACTTC
CDR3aa: CASTPMGGEQYF
d_gene: NA
j_gene: TRBJ2-7
abundance: NA
v_gene: TRBV11-2

CDR3nt: TGTGCCAGCAGCCTGGACAGGGCGGATACGCAGTATTTT
CDR3aa: CASSLDRADTQYF
d_gene: TRBD1
j_gene: TRBJ2-3
abundance: NA
v_gene: TRBV27

CDR3nt: TGTGCCAGCAGCTTGGAGGGTCAGCCCCAGCATTTT
CDR3aa: CASSLEGQPQHF
d_gene: NA
j_gene: TRBJ1-5
abundance: few
v_gene: TRBV5-6

CDR3nt: TGCGCCAGCAGCCAAGAAATGGCAGATAATTCACCCCTCCACTTT
CDR3aa: CASSQEMADNSPLHF
d_gene: NA
j_gene: TRBJ1-6
abundance: NA
v_gene: TRBV4-1

CDR3nt: TGTGCCTGGTCCCTAGGGGAAATTAATAATTCACCCCTCCACTTT
CDR3aa: CAWSLGEINNSPLHF
d_gene: NA
j_gene: TRBJ1-6
abundance: NA
v_gene: TRBV30

CDR3nt: TGTGCCTGGGGACTGGGGGAACACATTCAGTACTTC
CDR3aa: CAWGLGEHIQYF
d_gene: NA
j_gene: TRBJ2-4
abundance: few
v_gene: TRBV30

CDR3nt: TGTGCCAGCAGCCCAAGCCCCCAAGCGGACGGCACAGATACGCAGTATTTT
CDR3aa: CASSPSPQADGTDTQYF
d_gene: NA
j_gene: TRBJ2-3
abundance: few
v_gene: TRBV9

CDR3nt: TGTGCCAGCAGCCCCTACCCGGGGGCGAGCACCTACGAGCAGTACTTC
CDR3aa: CASSPYPGASTYEQYF
d_gene: NA
j_gene: TRBJ2-7
abundance: NA
v_gene: TRBV7-2

CDR3nt: TGTGCCAGAATCGCGGGACATCATGCTGGGCAAAACATTCAGTACTTC
CDR3aa: CARIAGHHAGQNIQYF
d_gene: NA
j_gene: TRBJ2-4
abundance: NA
v_gene: TRBV6-6

CDR3nt: TGTGCCAGCAGTTTACTGGCGGGGGCGGAAGCTGAGGCTTTCTTT
CDR3aa: CASSLLAGAEAEAFF
d_gene: NA
j_gene: TRBJ1-1
abundance: NA
v_gene: TRBV27

CDR3nt: TGTGCCAGCAGTCCTAGGGACATTCCCTACGAGCAGTACTTC
CDR3aa: CASSPRDIPYEQYF
d_gene: NA
j_gene: TRBJ2-7
abundance: few
v_gene: TRBV2

CDR3nt: TGTGCCAGCAGTTACCGGGGCCAAGACTACGAGCAGTACTTC
CDR3aa: CASSYRGQDYEQYF
d_gene: NA
j_gene: TRBJ2-7
abundance: NA
v_gene: TRBV6-6

CDR3nt: TGTGCCAGCAGCTTTGGTATTAGCAATCAGCCCCAGCATTTT
CDR3aa: CASSFGISNQPQHF
d_gene: NA
j_gene: TRBJ1-5
abundance: NA
v_gene: TRBV5-6

CDR3nt: TGCAGCGGTCTTGGACAGGCTAATTACGAGCAGTACTTC
CDR3aa: CSGLGQANYEQYF
d_gene: TRBD1
j_gene: TRBJ2-7
abundance: NA
v_gene: TRBV29-1

CDR3nt: TGTGCCAGCAGCGTAGGGGAATGGACAGCATATAACTATGGCTACACCTTC
CDR3aa: CASSVGEWTAYNYGYTF
d_gene: NA
j_gene: TRBJ1-2
abundance: NA
v_gene: TRBV9

CDR3nt: TGTGCCTGGAGCCTCGTCGCATTAAAGGGGGATACGCAGTATTTT
CDR3aa: CAWSLVALKGDTQYF
d_gene: NA
j_gene: TRBJ2-3
abundance: NA
v_gene: TRBV30

CDR3nt: TGTGCCAGCGGACAGGAGGAGCAAGAGACCCAGTACTTC
CDR3aa: CASGQEEQETQYF
d_gene: TRBD1
j_gene: TRBJ2-5
abundance: few
v_gene: TRBV6-6

CDR3nt: TGTGCCAGCAGCTTGGATGGCAATCAGCCCCAGCATTTT
CDR3aa: CASSLDGNQPQHF
d_gene: NA
j_gene: TRBJ1-5
abundance: NA
v_gene: TRBV13

CDR3nt: TGCGCCAGCAGCCAAGAGATCGCGGGGCTCGGTGTCACCGGGGAGCTGTTTTTT
CDR3aa: CASSQEIAGLGVTGELFF
d_gene: NA
j_gene: TRBJ2-2
abundance: NA
v_gene: TRBV4-3

CDR3nt: TGTGCCAGCAGTTTGCGGGGAAGCAATCAGCCCCAGCATTTT
CDR3aa: CASSLRGSNQPQHF
d_gene: NA
j_gene: TRBJ1-5
abundance: NA
v_gene: TRBV27

CDR3nt: TGTGCTAGCAGCTTAGCGGAGGGGCAAGAGCAGTACTTC
CDR3aa: CASSLAEGQEQYF
d_gene: NA
j_gene: TRBJ2-7
abundance: NA
v_gene: TRBV7-7

CDR3nt: TGTGCCAGCAGTATCGCCCTAAATTCACCCCTCCACTTT
CDR3aa: CASSIALNSPLHF
d_gene: NA
j_gene: TRBJ1-6
abundance: NA
v_gene: TRBV27

CDR3nt: TGTGCCAGCAGCTTAGCGCTCGGGAGAGGGGTGGTCGGGGAGCTGTTTTTT
CDR3aa: CASSLALGRGVVGELFF
d_gene: NA
j_gene: TRBJ2-2
abundance: NA
v_gene: TRBV7-2

CDR3nt: TGCGCCAGCAGCTCGGAGGGGCCGGGACTCACGACCTCCTACGAGCAGTACTTC
CDR3aa: CASSSEGPGLTTSYEQYF
d_gene: NA
j_gene: TRBJ2-7
abundance: NA
v_gene: TRBV5-1